This T cell receptor beta chain was recovered during a study of T cell responses to AZD1222 COVID-19 vaccine. Broader study findings: Most donors were white British and more were female, and clonal diversity was possibly underestimated. With two AZD1222 doses given, Spike-specific TCR breadth and depth both rose.

V lost 1 base, J lost 8 bases, and 14 bases lay in between. The CDR3 contains 14 residues. Germline V lookup: CDR1 SGHVS, CDR2 FQNEAQ. The repertoire was sequenced with immunoSEQ multiplex PCR; TCRdb's copy has only in-frame clones and lacks some. The sample records around 85,000 clones, 65% to 90% being singletons. In this sample, this clone turned up a few times. Its antigen is undetermined. The chain combines TRBV7-8 with TRBJ1-2, with D maybe TRBD1 (5 bases). The TCR originated in an adult in good health. Sequences were derived from peripheral blood, sampled on day 0 of AZD1222 vaccination. CDR3 sequence reads: CASSLDEGTGGYTF. CDR3 nucleotide sequence: TGTGCCAGCAGCTTAGACGAAGGTACAGGAGGCTACACCTTC.